A single sample gave rise to the 28 T cell receptor beta chains below, sequenced in a study of T cell changes during pregnancy in multiple sclerosis. Sequencing was performed with immunoSEQ multiplex PCR; in TCRdb, only in-frame clones are kept and a portion is missing. The profile shows tens of thousands of clones, around 92% of them singletons. Sequenced here: CD4+ T cells from peripheral blood mononuclear cells, sampled after pregnancy. These TCRs come from a female donor in good health, enrolled as a control in a pregnancy study.

The chain employs TRBV4-3 and TRBJ1-1; D is uncertain. The CDR3 is made up of 12 amino acids. V was clipped by 0 bases and J by 11 bases, with 10 bases between them. The germline V gene has CDR1 LGHNA and CDR2 YSLEER. The DNA for the CDR3 is TGCGCCAGCAGCCAAGACCTGGGCGAGGCTTTCTTT. This codes for CASSQDLGEAFF.

J is TRBJ2-2 and V is TRBV28, with 8 bases fitting TRBD2. The ends lost 2 bases at V and 3 bases at J; junction bases unmatched: 2. The germline V gene encodes CDR1 MDHEN and CDR2 SYDVKM. This CDR3 has 15 residues. The CDR3 sequence is CASSLSGGYTGELFF. CDR3 DNA: TGTGCCAGCAGTTTAAGCGGGGGATACACCGGGGAGCTGTTTTTT.

This sequence joins TRBV28 and TRBJ1-3; D gene unclear. The CDR3 spans 13 residues. In germline, CDR1 is MDHEN, CDR2 SYDVKM. V shed 8 bases and J shed 4 bases, with 12 bases lying between them. CDR3: CASGRGAGNTIYF. CDR3 bases: TGTGCCAGCGGCCGGGGAGCCGGAAACACCATATATTTT.

This clone was recorded a few times. The chain carries TRBV10-3 and TRBJ1-1; TRBD1 matches 11 bases. The V gene end was trimmed by 10 bases and the J gene end by 5 bases; junction bases not matched to a gene: 6. Per germline, CDR1 ENHRY and CDR2 SYGVKD. The CDR3 is made up of 13 amino acids. This CDR3 is CASRGQGATEAFF. CDR3 in DNA: TGTGCCAGCCGCGGACAGGGGGCGACTGAAGCTTTCTTT.

V usage is TRBV15 and J usage is TRBJ2-3, with a tentative D call TRBD2 (6 bases). The germline gives CDR1 LNHNV, CDR2 YYDKDF (reference sequence). Trimming stripped 1 base from V and 3 bases from J, with 8 bases between. This CDR3 spans 14 amino acids. In nucleotides, the CDR3 is TGTGCCACCAGCAGAGGGGACTTGACAGATACGCAGTATTTT. Its protein product is CATSRGDLTDTQYF.

CDR3 in amino acids: CASSLGYSTDTQYF. The CDR3 bases are TGTGCCAGCAGCTTAGGTTATAGCACAGATACGCAGTATTTT. V gene TRBV7-2 combines with J gene TRBJ2-3, with D unclear. The CDR3 loop spans 14 amino acids. Germline CDR1 and CDR2: SGHTA and FQGNSA. V was pared by 1 base and J by 0 bases, with 5 bases between.

This chain connects TRBV5-4 to TRBJ2-2; 10 bases are a match to TRBD2. After removal of 3 bases from V and 4 bases from J, the junction contained 9 bases not matched to a gene. CDR1 is SGHNT and CDR2 is YYREEE in the germline V gene (reference sequence). The CDR3 sequence is 17 residues long. In DNA, the CDR3 is TGTGCCAGCAGCTCCTTGAGCGGGGGGGCCCTCACCGGGGAGCTGTTTTTT. Encoded protein: CASSSLSGGALTGELFF.

The chain carries TRBV5-4 and TRBJ1-1; D remains ambiguous. The germline V gene encodes CDR1 SGHNT and CDR2 YYREEE (reference sequence). Deletions cut 0 bases from V and 8 bases from J, with 14 bases between. The CDR3 has 14 residues. For the CDR3, the DNA is TGTGCCAGCAGCTTGGCTACCATTCAACGAGAAGCTTTCTTT. This gives the protein CASSLATIQREAFF.

The J gene is TRBJ2-6, the V gene TRBV4-1; tentative D call: TRBD1 (5 bases). This CDR3 has 16 residues. V lost 1 base and J lost 1, with 8 bases in between. Per the germline V gene, CDR1 is MGHRA and CDR2 is YSYEKL. CDR3 DNA sequence: TGCGCCAGCAGCCAAGTCCAGGGTTCTGGGGCCAACGTCCTGACTTTC. It is translated as CASSQVQGSGANVLTF.

This chain uses TRBV4-3 with TRBJ2-5, with 14 bases that match TRBD2. This CDR3 contains 18 residues. With 1 base clipped from V and 5 bases from J, the junction kept 9 bases outside the gene matches. Germline values: CDR1 LGHNA, CDR2 YSLEER. Here the CDR3 reads CASSQGVPGLAGEETQYF. In DNA, the CDR3 is TGCGCCAGCAGCCAAGGAGTACCGGGACTAGCGGGGGAGGAGACCCAGTACTTC.

The rearrangement links TRBV5-1 to TRBJ1-3, with 7 bases that match TRBD1. The CDR3 runs to 14 residues. J was trimmed by 8 bases and V by 2 bases; bases with no gene match: 7. Per the germline V gene, CDR1 is SGHRS and CDR2 is YFSETQ. The CDR3 spells CASSFTGDGDTIYF. DNA of the CDR3: TGCGCCAGCAGCTTTACAGGGGACGGTGACACCATATATTTT.

The J gene is TRBJ1-5, the V gene TRBV9, with D possibly matching TRBD1 (5 bases). The germline V gene has CDR1 SGDLS and CDR2 YYNGEE. The CDR3 sequence is 13 residues long. V was clipped by 4 bases and J by 6 bases, with 11 bases between them. CDR3 nucleotide sequence: TGTGCCAGCAGCAACGGGGGGAGTCAGCCCCAGCATTTT. Its protein product is CASSNGGSQPQHF.

This clone has just a few counts. Other DNA variants within this sample encode the same CDR3. The chain combines TRBV18 with TRBJ2-7; 7 positions match TRBD2. Germline V gene lookup returns CDR1 KGHSH and CDR2 LQKENI. V shed 3 bases, J shed 6 bases, and the junction held 2 bases outside the gene matches. The CDR3 sequence is 12 residues long. The CDR3 nucleotides are TGTGCCAGCTCACCGGGGGGGGTCGAGCAGTACTTC. This translates into CASSPGGVEQYF. Based on the CDR3 plus reference TRBV18 and TRBJ2-7, the full variable domain is NAGVMQNPRHLVRRRGQEARLRCSPMKGHSHVYWYRQLPEEGLKFMVYLQKENIIDESGMPKERFSAEFPKEGPSILRIQQVVRGDSAAYFCASSPGGVEQYFGPGTRLTVT.

The sample holds a few counts of this clone. The chain carries TRBV4-3 and TRBJ1-6; 8 bases match TRBD1. The V gene's germline CDR1 is LGHNA and CDR2 YSLEER. The V segment lost 5 bases and the J segment 10 bases; nucleotides outside the gene matches: 10. This CDR3 region has 15 residues. CDR3 DNA sequence: TGCGCCAGCAGCATCATTGGACAGGGTGGGTCACCCCTCCACTTT. It yields the protein CASSIIGQGGSPLHF.

The genes are TRBV5-1 and TRBJ1-1; perhaps TRBD1 as D (6 bases). The CDR3 has 10 amino acids. From germline, CDR1 is SGHRS and CDR2 YFSETQ. V shed 6 bases and J shed 8 bases, with 8 bases lying between them. The CDR3 spells CASTGQEAFF. CDR3 bases: TGCGCCAGCACAGGACAGGAAGCTTTCTTT.

The genes are TRBV5-6 and TRBJ1-2, with D possibly TRBD1 on 6 matching bases. The germline V and J ends were trimmed by 0 bases and 7 bases, with 10 bases remaining between them. CDR3 length: 13 amino acids. Germline values: CDR1 SGHDT, CDR2 YYEEEE. The CDR3 loop is CASSLGTEPGYTF. Written as DNA, the CDR3 is TGTGCCAGCAGCTTGGGGACAGAGCCTGGCTACACCTTC. The variable domain in full, with the rest retrieved from reference TRBV5-6 and TRBJ1-2, is DAGVTQSPTHLIKTRGQQVTLRCSPKSGHDTVSWYQQALGQGPQFIFQYYEEEERQRGNFPDRFSGHQFPNYSSELNVNALLLGDSALYLCASSLGTEPGYTFGSGTRLTVV.

The CDR3 DNA is TGTGCCATTCTCACCGGGGGGGCCGACGGAGATACGCAGTATTTT. Encoded protein: CAILTGGADGDTQYF. The chain carries TRBV10-3 and TRBJ2-3, with 8 bases that match TRBD2. The CDR3 is 15 residues long. From germline, CDR1 is ENHRY and CDR2 SYGVKD. Germline trimming cut 9 bases from V and 5 bases from J; bases unmatched to any gene: 13.

This clone has just a few counts. The rearrangement joins TRBV11-3 to TRBJ2-2, with 8 bases identical to TRBD1. This CDR3 comprises 15 residues. V shed 1 base and J 4 bases; nucleotides not matched to a gene: 2. Per the germline V gene, CDR1 is SGHNT and CDR2 is YENEEA. CDR3 region: CASSLVTGGTGELFF. The CDR3, as DNA: TGTGCCAGCAGCTTAGTAACAGGGGGCACCGGGGAGCTGTTTTTT.

The V and J genes are TRBV4-3 and TRBJ1-3; possible D gene TRBD1, 5 bases. This CDR3 has 15 residues. V was pared by 4 bases and J by 4 bases, with 14 bases between. Germline assignment: CDR1 LGHNA and CDR2 YSLEER. CDR3 region: CASSRSGGKGNTIYF. The DNA for the CDR3 is TGCGCCAGCAGCCGATCCGGGGGGAAGGGAAACACCATATATTTT.

The V gene is TRBV5-4, the J gene TRBJ1-1, with 11 bases identical to TRBD1. Germline V lookup: CDR1 SGHNT, CDR2 YYREEE (reference sequence). V trimming: 4 bases; J trimming: 5 bases; junction bases outside the gene matches: 7. The CDR3 runs 15 residues. The CDR3: CASSTPGQGETEAFF. Written as DNA, the CDR3 is TGTGCCAGCAGCACCCCGGGACAGGGGGAAACTGAAGCTTTCTTT.

V usage is TRBV7-2 and J usage is TRBJ1-2, with 8 bases fitting TRBD1. CDR3 size: 13 residues. In germline, CDR1 is SGHTA, CDR2 FQGNSA. The ends lost 4 bases at V and 8 bases at J; junction bases unmatched: 6. The CDR3 is CASSWQGARGYTF. CDR3 in DNA: TGTGCCAGCAGCTGGCAGGGGGCCCGGGGCTACACCTTC.

This chain joins TRBV18 and TRBJ1-3, with 8 nucleotides matching TRBD1. This CDR3 region has 14 residues. Germline lookup yields CDR1 KGHSH and CDR2 LQKENI. With V trimmed by 3 bases and J by 8 bases, 6 bases remained unmatched. The CDR3 nucleotides are TGTGCCAGCTCACCTACGACAGGGGTGCACACCATATATTTT. Translating gives CASSPTTGVHTIYF.

The chain recombines TRBV5-5 with TRBJ1-1; D is possibly TRBD1 (5 bases). The CDR3 is 15 amino acids. Germline loops: CDR1 SGHKS, CDR2 YYEKEE (reference sequence). The V end lost 1 base, the J end lost 1 base, and 11 bases lay between the germline ends. The CDR3 nucleotides read TGTGCCAGCAGCTTGACAGGACACTCGAACACTGAAGCTTTCTTT. Translating gives CASSLTGHSNTEAFF.

The chain combines TRBV13 with TRBJ2-7, with 10 bases matching TRBD2. This CDR3 comprises 14 residues. Trimming took 5 bases from V and 3 from J; bases not matched to a gene: 4. CDR1 is PRHDT, CDR2 FYEKMQ, per germline (reference sequence). The CDR3 is CASSLGTSVYEQYF. CDR3 nucleotide sequence: TGTGCCAGCAGCCTCGGGACTAGCGTCTACGAGCAGTACTTC.

The chain recombines TRBV18 with TRBJ2-5; D perhaps matches TRBD1 (5 bases). The CDR3 has 12 residues. The V end was cut by 5 bases, the J end by 1 base, with 5 bases between. CDR1 is KGHSH and CDR2 is LQKENI in the germline V gene. The CDR3 sequence: CASSRGQETQYF. As DNA, the CDR3 is TGTGCCAGCTCAAGGGGCCAAGAGACCCAGTACTTC.

This chain connects TRBV11-2 to TRBJ2-7, with 9 bases matching TRBD1. The germline CDR1 and CDR2 sequences are SGHAT and FQNNGV. The CDR3 extends over 17 amino acids. The junction had 9 bases not matched to a gene; V was cut back by 3 bases and J by 0 bases. CDR3 protein: CASSFSTGGKSSYEQYF. In DNA, the CDR3 is TGTGCCAGCAGCTTTTCGACAGGGGGTAAAAGCTCCTACGAGCAGTACTTC. The whole variable domain, remainder taken from reference TRBV11-2 and TRBJ2-7, is EAGVAQSPRYKIIEKRQSVAFWCNPISGHATLYWYQQILGQGPKLLIQFQNNGVVDDSQLPKDRFSAERLKGVDSTLKIQPAKLEDSAVYLCASSFSTGGKSSYEQYFGPGTRLTVT.

This chain connects TRBV5-1 to TRBJ2-1, with D possibly being TRBD2 (5 bases). CDR1 SGHRS and CDR2 YFSETQ come from the germline V gene. Trimming took 0 bases from V and 3 from J, leaving 7 bases between them. This CDR3 spans 14 amino acids. Written as DNA, the CDR3 is TGCGCCAGCAGCTTGGATCGGGGCTACAATGAGCAGTTCTTC. It specifies CASSLDRGYNEQFF.

This sequence joins TRBV2 and TRBJ2-1; 8 nucleotides agree with TRBD1. Germline-derived CDR1 and CDR2 are SNHLY and FYNNEI. The CDR3 is made up of 14 amino acids. J gave up 6 bases and V 3 bases, and 4 bases lay outside the gene matches. This CDR3 reads CASSERTGRNEQFF. CDR3 nucleotides: TGTGCCAGCAGTGAGCGGACAGGGCGCAATGAGCAGTTCTTC.